This T cell receptor (beta chain) was sequenced during a study of blood T cell repertoires in COVID-19 (dated by TCRdb to 2020 to 2021). Regarding the research as a whole: Collaborator samples came from the United States, Italy and Spain and covered acute and convalescent phases of COVID-19. Where HLA class I and class II types were available, the types were taken from metadata supplied by the sample provider, not from assay-based typing. A freely available public database, intended as a resource for researchers studying the immune response to SARS-CoV-2, is where the repertoires were released. The prospective study material was composed of cDNA or gDNA derived from T cells, B-cell-depleted T cells, or PBMCs. The samples were drawn from two sources: the first 160 participants of the ongoing ImmuneRACE study, and 950 to 1,500 subjects contributed by 6 global collaborators. A de-identified subject ID, COVID-19 status, age in years and sex were almost always included in the sample metadata. Deeply sampled blood TCRbeta repertoires from subjects exposed to, actively infected with, or recovered from COVID-19 were included in the dataset.

Collaborating institutions collected whole blood in K2EDTA tubes following their own protocols. For TCRbeta analysis, collaborators shipped samples as frozen whole blood, isolated PBMCs, or DNA extracted from either of those sample types. From a lookup of the germline V gene, CDR1 and CDR2 are SGHVS and FQNEAQ. V ends up 4 bases short and J 1 base short, with an unmatched junction base count of 10. The cysteine opens and the phenylalanine closes a CDR3 of 20 amino acids. Of all the DNA, just the CDR3 is kept, 60 bases in frame from base 1. Study-wide findings and limitations: How much clinical and demographic metadata was included differed by source and by participant, and the metadata was provided uncurated.

The table lists this clone with a few counts. This receptor's antigen is unknown. Within one base of it there is no much larger clone, and no base qualities were kept. TCRbeta CDR3 regions were amplified from genomic DNA by means of the immunoSEQ Assay, a bias-controlled multiplex PCR. As for how the authors treated the data: Within the assay, amplification of reference gene primers was used to estimate how many nucleated cells each sample contained. To quantify the absolute abundance of each unique TCRbeta CDR3 rearrangement, sequence reads were collapsed and filtered. For each sample, productive Simpson clonality was calculated as the square root of Simpson's diversity index across productive rearrangements. This is the immuneACCESS table as TCRdb keeps it, with only in-frame sequences that have V and J called. A part of the clones is gone; compared with another copy, unresolved V genes explain less than half, and the rest is unexplained. V and J calls and clone size come straight from that table; D and trimming were deduced from the DNA. The table for this sample lists tens of thousands of clones; approximately 88% of them were counted only once. Roughly 3% of the sample is held by the ten biggest clonotypes.

Recombination linked TRBV7-8 to TRBJ2-1, with 16 junctional bases fitting TRBD2. The specimen sequenced was peripheral blood. This sequence was found in a man in his forties or fifties with active COVID-19. Read as DNA, the sequence is TGTGCCAGCAGCTATACGGGACTAGCGGGAGGGATTCGTTCCTACAATGAGCAGTTCTTC. Translated, this is CASSYTGLAGGIRSYNEQFF.